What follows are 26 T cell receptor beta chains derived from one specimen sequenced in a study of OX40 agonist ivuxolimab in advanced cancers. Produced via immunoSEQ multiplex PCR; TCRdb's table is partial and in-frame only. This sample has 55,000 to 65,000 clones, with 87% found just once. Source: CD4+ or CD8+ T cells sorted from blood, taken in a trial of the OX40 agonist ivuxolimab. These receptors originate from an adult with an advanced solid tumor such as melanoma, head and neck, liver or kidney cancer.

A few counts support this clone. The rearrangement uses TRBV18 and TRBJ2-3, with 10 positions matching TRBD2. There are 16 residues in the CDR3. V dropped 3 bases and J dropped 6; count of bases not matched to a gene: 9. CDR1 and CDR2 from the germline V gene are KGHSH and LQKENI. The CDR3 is CASSPSLAGPKDTQYF. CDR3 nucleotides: TGTGCCAGCTCACCGTCACTAGCGGGGCCCAAGGATACGCAGTATTTT.

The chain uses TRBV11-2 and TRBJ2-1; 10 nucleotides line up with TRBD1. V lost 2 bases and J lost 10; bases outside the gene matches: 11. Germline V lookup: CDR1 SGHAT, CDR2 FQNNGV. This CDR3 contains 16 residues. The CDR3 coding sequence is TGTGCCAGCAGCTTAAGAGAGGGACAGGGGAGGGTAGAGCAGTTCTTC. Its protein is CASSLREGQGRVEQFF. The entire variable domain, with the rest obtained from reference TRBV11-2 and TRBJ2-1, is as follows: EAGVAQSPRYKIIEKRQSVAFWCNPISGHATLYWYQQILGQGPKLLIQFQNNGVVDDSQLPKDRFSAERLKGVDSTLKIQPAKLEDSAVYLCASSLREGQGRVEQFFGPGTRLTVL.

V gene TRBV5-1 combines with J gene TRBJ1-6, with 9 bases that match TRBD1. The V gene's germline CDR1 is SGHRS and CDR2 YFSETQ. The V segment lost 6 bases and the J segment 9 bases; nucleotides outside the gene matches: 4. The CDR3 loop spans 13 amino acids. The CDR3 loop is CASTLDRGSPLHF. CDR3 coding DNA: TGCGCCAGCACACTGGACAGGGGTTCACCCCTCCACTTT. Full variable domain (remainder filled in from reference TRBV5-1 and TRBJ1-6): KAGVTQTPRYLIKTRGQQVTLSCSPISGHRSVSWYQQTPGQGLQFLFEYFSETQRNKGNFPGRFSGRQFSNSRSEMNVSTLELGDSALYLCASTLDRGSPLHFGNGTRLTVT.

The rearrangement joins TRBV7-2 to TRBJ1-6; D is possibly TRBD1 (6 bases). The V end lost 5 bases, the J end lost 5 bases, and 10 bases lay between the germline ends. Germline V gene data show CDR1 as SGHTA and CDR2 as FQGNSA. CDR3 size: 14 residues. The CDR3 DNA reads TGTGCCAGCAGCCCCCGACAGGATAATTCACCCCTCCACTTT. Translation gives CASSPRQDNSPLHF.

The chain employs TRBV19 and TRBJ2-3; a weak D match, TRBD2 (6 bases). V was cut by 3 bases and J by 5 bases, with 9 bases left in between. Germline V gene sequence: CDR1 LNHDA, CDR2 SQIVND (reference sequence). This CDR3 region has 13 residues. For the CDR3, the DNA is TGTGCCAGTAGTATCCGGAGGGGAGATACGCAGTATTTT. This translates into CASSIRRGDTQYF.

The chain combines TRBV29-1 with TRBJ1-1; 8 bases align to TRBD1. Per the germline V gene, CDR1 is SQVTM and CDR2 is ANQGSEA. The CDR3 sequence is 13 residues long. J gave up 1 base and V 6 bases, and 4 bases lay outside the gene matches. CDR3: CSVQGQENTEAFF. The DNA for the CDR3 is TGCAGCGTACAGGGACAGGAGAACACTGAAGCTTTCTTT. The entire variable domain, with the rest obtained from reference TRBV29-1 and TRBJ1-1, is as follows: SAVISQKPSRDICQRGTSLTIQCQVDSQVTMMFWYRQQPGQSLTLIATANQGSEATYESGFVIDKFPISRPNLTFSTLTVSNMSPEDSSIYLCSVQGQENTEAFFGQGTRLTVV.

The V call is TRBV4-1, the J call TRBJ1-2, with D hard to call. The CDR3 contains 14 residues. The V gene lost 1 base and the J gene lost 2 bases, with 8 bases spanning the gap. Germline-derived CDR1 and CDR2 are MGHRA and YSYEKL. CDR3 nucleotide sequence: TGCGCCAGCAGCCAAGTTTCGGAAAACTATGGCTACACCTTC. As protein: CASSQVSENYGYTF.

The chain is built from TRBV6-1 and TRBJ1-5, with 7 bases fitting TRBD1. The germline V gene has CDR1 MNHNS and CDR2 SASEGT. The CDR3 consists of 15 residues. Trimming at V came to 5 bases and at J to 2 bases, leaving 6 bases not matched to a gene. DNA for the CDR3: TGTGCCAGCAGTAGAGCCGACAGGGGCAATCAGCCCCAGCATTTT. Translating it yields CASSRADRGNQPQHF.

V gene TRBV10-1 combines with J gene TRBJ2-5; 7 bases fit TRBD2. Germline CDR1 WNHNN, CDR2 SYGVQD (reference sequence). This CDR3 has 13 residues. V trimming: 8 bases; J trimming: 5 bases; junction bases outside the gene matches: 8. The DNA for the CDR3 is TGCGCCAGCGGACCCGGGGGGTTGGAGACCCAGTACTTC. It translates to CASGPGGLETQYF.

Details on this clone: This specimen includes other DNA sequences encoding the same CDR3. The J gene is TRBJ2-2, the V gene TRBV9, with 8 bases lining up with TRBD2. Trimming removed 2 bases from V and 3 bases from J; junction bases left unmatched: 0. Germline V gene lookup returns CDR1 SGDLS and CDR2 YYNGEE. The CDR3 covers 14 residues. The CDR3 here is CASSVSGDTGELFF. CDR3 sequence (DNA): TGTGCCAGCAGCGTTAGCGGGGACACCGGGGAGCTGTTTTTT.

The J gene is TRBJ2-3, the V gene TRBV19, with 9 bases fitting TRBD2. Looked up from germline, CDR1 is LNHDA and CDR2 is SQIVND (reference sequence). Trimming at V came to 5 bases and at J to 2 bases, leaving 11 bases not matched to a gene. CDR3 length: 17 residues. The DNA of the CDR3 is TGTGCCAGTAGTCCGAGGACTAGCGCATTTTACACAGATACGCAGTATTTT. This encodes CASSPRTSAFYTDTQYF.

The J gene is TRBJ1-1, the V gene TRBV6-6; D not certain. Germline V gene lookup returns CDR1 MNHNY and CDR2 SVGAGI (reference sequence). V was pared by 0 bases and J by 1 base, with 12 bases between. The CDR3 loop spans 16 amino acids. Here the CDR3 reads CASSYSRGWPNTEAFF. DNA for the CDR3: TGTGCCAGCAGTTACTCGCGGGGATGGCCGAACACTGAAGCTTTCTTT.

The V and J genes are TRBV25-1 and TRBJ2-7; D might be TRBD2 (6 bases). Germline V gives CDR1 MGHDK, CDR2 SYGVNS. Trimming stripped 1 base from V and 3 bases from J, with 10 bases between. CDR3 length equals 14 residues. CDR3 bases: TGTGCCAGCAGTGAATCCTCCGGGGGCTACGAGCAGTACTTC. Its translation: CASSESSGGYEQYF.

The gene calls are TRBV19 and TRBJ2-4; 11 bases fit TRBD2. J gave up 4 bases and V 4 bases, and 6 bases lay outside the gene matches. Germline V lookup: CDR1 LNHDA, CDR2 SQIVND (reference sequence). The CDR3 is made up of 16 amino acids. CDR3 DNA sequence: TGTGCCAGTAGTAGCCTACTAGCGGGGGAGAAAAACATTCAGTACTTC. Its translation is CASSSLLAGEKNIQYF.

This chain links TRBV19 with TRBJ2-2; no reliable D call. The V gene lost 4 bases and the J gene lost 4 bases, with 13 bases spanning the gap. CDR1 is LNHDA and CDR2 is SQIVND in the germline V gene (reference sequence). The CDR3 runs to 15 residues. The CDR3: CASSSQGPSTGELFF. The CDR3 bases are TGTGCCAGTAGTAGCCAAGGGCCATCCACCGGGGAGCTGTTTTTT.

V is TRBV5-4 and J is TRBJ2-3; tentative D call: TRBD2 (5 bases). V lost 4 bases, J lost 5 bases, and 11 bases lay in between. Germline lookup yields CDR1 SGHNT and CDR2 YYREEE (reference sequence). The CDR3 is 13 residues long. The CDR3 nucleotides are TGTGCCAGCAGCGCCCCGAGGGAAGATACGCAGTATTTT. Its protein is CASSAPREDTQYF.

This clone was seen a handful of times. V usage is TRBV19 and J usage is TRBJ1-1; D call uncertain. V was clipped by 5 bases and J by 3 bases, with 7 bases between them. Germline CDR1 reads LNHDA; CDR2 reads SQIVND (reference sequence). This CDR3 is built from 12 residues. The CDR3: CASSLSDTEAFF. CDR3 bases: TGTGCCAGTAGTCTCTCGGACACTGAAGCTTTCTTT.

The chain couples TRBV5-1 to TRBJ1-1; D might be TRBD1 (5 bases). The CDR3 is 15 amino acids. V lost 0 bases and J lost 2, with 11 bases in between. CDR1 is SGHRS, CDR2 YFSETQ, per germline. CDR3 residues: CASSLGGNKNTEAFF. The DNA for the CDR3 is TGCGCCAGCAGCTTGGGGGGGAACAAAAACACTGAAGCTTTCTTT. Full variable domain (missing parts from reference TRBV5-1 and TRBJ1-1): KAGVTQTPRYLIKTRGQQVTLSCSPISGHRSVSWYQQTPGQGLQFLFEYFSETQRNKGNFPGRFSGRQFSNSRSEMNVSTLELGDSALYLCASSLGGNKNTEAFFGQGTRLTVV.

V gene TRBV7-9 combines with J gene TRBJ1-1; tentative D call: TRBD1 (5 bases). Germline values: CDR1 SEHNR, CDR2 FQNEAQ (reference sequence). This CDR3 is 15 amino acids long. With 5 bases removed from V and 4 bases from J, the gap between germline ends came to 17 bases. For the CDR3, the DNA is TGTGCCAGCAGCCCTGGCGGGGGGTTGGGCACTGAAGCTTTCTTT. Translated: CASSPGGGLGTEAFF.

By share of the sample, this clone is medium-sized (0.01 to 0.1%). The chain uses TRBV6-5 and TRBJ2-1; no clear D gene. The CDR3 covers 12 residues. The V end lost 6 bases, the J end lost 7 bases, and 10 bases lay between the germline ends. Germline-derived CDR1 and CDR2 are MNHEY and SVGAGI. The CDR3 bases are TGTGCCAGCAGCAACCTGGGGAATGAGCAGTTCTTC. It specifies CASSNLGNEQFF.

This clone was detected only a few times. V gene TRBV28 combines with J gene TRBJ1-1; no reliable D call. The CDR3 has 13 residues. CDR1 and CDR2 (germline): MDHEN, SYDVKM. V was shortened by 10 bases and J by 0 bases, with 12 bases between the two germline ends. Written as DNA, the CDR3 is TGTGCCACCCTGCGTTGGATGAACACTGAAGCTTTCTTT. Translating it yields CATLRWMNTEAFF.

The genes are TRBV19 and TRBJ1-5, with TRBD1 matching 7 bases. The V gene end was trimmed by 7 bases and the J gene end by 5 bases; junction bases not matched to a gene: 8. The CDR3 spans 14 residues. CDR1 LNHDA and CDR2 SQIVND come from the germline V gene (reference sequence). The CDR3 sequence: CASKGGQVDQPQHF. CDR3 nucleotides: TGTGCCAGTAAAGGAGGACAGGTGGATCAGCCCCAGCATTTT.

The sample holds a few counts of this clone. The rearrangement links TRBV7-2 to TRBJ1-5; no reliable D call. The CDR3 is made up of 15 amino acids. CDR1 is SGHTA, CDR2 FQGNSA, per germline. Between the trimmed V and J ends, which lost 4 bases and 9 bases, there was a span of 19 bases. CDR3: CASSSTWGGLSPQHF. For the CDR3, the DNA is TGTGCCAGCAGCTCAACGTGGGGAGGGCTATCGCCCCAGCATTTT.

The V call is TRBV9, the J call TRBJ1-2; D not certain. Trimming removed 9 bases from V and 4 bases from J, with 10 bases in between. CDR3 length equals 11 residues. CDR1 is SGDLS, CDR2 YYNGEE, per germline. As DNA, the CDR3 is TGTGCCACCTTAGGGATCTATGGCTACACCTTC. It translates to CATLGIYGYTF.

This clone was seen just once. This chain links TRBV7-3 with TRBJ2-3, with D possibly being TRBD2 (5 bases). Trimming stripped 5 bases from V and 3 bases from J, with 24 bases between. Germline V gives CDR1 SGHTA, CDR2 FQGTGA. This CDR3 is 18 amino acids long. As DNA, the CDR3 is TGTGCCAGCAGCCCAACGCCGGGATTAGCGATTCGAACAGATACGCAGTATTTT. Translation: CASSPTPGLAIRTDTQYF.

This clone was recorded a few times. The DNA of the CDR3 is TGTGCCAGCAGTCGACAGGCCTACGAGCAGTACTTC. It codes for CASSRQAYEQYF. The chain recombines TRBV2 with TRBJ2-7; D is possibly TRBD1 (6 bases). The CDR3 totals 12 residues. V lost 5 bases and J 2 bases, leaving 7 bases between the germline ends. Germline V gene lookup returns CDR1 SNHLY and CDR2 FYNNEI. Together with reference TRBV2 and TRBJ2-7, the CDR3 gives the full variable domain: EPEVTQTPSHQVTQMGQEVILRCVPISNHLYFYWYRQILGQKVEFLVSFYNNEISEKSEIFDDQFSVERPDGSNFTLKIRSTKLEDSAMYFCASSRQAYEQYFGPGTRLTVT.